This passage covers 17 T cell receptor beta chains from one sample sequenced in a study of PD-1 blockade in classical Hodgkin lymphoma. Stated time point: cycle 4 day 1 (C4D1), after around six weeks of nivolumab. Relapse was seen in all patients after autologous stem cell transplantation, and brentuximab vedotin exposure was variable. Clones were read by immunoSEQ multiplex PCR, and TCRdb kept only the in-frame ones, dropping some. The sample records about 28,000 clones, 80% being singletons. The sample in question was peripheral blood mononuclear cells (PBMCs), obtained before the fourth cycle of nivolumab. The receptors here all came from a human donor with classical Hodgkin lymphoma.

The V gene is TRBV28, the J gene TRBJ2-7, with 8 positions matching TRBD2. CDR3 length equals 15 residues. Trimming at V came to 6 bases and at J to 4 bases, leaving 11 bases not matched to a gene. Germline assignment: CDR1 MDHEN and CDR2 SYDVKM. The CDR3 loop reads CASSRGTSGLYEQYF. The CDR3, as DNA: TGTGCCAGCAGCCGGGGTACTAGCGGTTTGTACGAGCAGTACTTC.

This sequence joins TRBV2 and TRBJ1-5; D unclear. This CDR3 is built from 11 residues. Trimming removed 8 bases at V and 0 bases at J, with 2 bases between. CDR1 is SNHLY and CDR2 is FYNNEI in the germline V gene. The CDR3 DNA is TGTGCCAGCGGTAGCAATCAGCCCCAGCATTTT. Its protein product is CASGSNQPQHF.

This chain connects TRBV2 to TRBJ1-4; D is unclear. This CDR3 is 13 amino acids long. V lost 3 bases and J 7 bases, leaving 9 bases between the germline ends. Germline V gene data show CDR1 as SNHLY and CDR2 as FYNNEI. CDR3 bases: TGTGCCAGCAGTGACTTGGTTTTTGAAAAACTGTTTTTT. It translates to CASSDLVFEKLFF.

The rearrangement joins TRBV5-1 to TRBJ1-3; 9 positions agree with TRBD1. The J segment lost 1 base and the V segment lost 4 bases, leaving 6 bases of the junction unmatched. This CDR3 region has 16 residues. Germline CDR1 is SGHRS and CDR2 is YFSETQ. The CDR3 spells CASSRGQGASGNTIYF. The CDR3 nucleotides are TGCGCCAGCAGCCGGGGACAGGGAGCATCTGGAAACACCATATATTTT.

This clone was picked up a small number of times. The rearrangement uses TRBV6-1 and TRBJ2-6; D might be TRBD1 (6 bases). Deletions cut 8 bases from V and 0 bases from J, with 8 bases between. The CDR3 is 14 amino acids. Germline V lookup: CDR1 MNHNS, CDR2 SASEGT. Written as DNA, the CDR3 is TGTGCCAGCGACAGGTCCTCTGGGGCCAACGTCCTGACTTTC. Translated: CASDRSSGANVLTF.

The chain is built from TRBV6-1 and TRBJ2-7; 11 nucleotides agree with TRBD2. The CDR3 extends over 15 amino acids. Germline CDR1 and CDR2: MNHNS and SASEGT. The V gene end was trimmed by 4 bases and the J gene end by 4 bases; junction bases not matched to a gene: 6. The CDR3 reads CASSVTLAGDYEQYF. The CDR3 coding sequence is TGTGCCAGCAGTGTTACACTAGCGGGAGATTACGAGCAGTACTTC.

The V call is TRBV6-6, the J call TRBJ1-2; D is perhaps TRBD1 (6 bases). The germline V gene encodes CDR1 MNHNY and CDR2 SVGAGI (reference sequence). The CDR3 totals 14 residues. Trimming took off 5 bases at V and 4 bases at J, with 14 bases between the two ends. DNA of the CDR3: TGTGCCAGCAGTCCGGGACACCCAACCTATGGCTACACCTTC. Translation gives CASSPGHPTYGYTF.

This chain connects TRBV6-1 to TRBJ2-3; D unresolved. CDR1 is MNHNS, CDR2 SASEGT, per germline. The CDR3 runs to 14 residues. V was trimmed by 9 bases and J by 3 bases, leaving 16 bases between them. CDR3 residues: CASSDAVGTDTQYF. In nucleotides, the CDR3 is TGTGCCAGTTCGGACGCCGTGGGGACAGATACGCAGTATTTT.

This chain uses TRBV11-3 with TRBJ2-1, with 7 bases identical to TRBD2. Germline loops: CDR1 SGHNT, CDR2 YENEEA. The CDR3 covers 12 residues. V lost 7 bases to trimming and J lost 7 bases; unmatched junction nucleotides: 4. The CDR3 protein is CASKRDGNEQFF. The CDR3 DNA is TGTGCCAGCAAGCGGGACGGGAATGAGCAGTTCTTC.

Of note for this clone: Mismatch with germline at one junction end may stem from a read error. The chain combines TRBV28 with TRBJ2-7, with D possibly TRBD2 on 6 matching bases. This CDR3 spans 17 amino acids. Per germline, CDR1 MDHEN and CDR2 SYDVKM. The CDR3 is CASSLVGGFPRATTGDF. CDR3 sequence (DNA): TGTGCCAGCAGTTTAGTCGGGGGATTCCCCCGCGCGACGACCGGGGACTTC.

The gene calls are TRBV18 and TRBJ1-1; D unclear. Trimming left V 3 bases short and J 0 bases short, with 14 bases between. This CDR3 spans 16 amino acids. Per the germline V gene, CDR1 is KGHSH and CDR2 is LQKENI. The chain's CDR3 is CASSPIVSHMNTEAFF. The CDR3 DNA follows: TGTGCCAGCTCACCCATAGTATCCCACATGAACACTGAAGCTTTCTTT.

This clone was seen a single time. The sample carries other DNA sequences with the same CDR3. CDR3 nucleotides: TGTGCCAGCAGTGAGGGGTGGACATCCCACGAGCAGTACTTC. It encodes CASSEGWTSHEQYF. This rearrangement joins TRBV6-1 to TRBJ2-7; D may be TRBD1 (5 bases). Trimming removed 3 bases from V and 5 bases from J, with 14 bases in between. This CDR3 spans 14 amino acids. CDR1 is MNHNS, CDR2 SASEGT, per germline.

This CDR3 is CASSFLGETQYF. CDR3 DNA: TGTGCCAGCAGTTTCTTGGGAGAGACCCAGTACTTC. The V call is TRBV28, the J call TRBJ2-5; no clear D gene. The CDR3 loop spans 12 amino acids. Germline V CDR1 and CDR2: MDHEN, SYDVKM. The V gene lost 3 bases and the J gene lost 4 bases, with 6 bases spanning the gap.

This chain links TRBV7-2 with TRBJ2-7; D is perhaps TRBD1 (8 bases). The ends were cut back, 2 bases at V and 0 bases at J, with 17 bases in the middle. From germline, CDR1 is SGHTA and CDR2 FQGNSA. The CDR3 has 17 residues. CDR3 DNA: TGTGCCAGCAGCTTAAAGGGAGCGGGACAGGCCTCCTACGAGCAGTACTTC. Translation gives CASSLKGAGQASYEQYF.

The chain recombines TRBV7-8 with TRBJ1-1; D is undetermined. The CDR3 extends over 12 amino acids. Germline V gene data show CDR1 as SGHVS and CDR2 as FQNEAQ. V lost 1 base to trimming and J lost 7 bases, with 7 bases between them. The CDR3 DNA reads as TGTGCCAGCAGCTTAGGTAGCAGTGAAGCTTTCTTT. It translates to CASSLGSSEAFF.

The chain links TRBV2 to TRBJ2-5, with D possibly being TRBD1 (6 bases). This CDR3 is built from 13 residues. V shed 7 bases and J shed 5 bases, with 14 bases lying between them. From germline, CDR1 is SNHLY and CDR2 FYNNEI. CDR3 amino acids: CASIGQYGETQYF. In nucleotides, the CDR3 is TGTGCCAGCATCGGACAGTACGGGGAGACCCAGTACTTC.

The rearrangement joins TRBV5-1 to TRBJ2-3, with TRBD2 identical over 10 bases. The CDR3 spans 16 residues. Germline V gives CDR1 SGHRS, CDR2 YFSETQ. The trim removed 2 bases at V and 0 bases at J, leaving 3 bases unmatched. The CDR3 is CASSLGLAASTDTQYF. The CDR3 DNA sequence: TGCGCCAGCAGCTTAGGACTAGCGGCAAGCACAGATACGCAGTATTTT.